The 23 T cell receptor beta chains in this list originate from one sample, sequenced in a study of beta chain features in type 1 diabetes. The sequenced template was cDNA made from the entire isolated RNA. The assay was immunoSEQ multiplex PCR, and TCRdb's table has in-frame clones only and misses some. In the table there are 140,000 or so clones, about 10% of which are singletons. The specimen was naive CD4+ T cells from blood. These receptors were collected from a young man in good health.

The rearrangement links TRBV11-3 to TRBJ2-1; a weak D match, TRBD2 (5 bases). In germline, CDR1 is SGHNT, CDR2 YENEEA. V was shortened by 5 bases and J by 3 bases, with 11 bases between the two germline ends. The CDR3 contains 14 residues. CDR3 amino acids: CASSPAGNYNEQFF. The CDR3 DNA sequence: TGTGCCAGCAGCCCAGCCGGGAACTACAATGAGCAGTTCTTC.

The CDR3 region is CASSEDRGWYEQYF. The CDR3, as DNA: TGTGCCAGCAGTGAAGACAGGGGGTGGTACGAGCAGTACTTC. The rearrangement links TRBV6-1 to TRBJ2-7, with 8 nucleotides matching TRBD1. There are 14 residues in the CDR3. Germline V gene data show CDR1 as MNHNS and CDR2 as SASEGT. Germline trimming cut 1 base from V and 4 bases from J; bases unmatched to any gene: 3.

This chain uses TRBV30 with TRBJ2-1; perhaps TRBD2 as D (6 bases). V lost 8 bases and J lost 4, with 12 bases in between. CDR3 length: 12 amino acids. Germline V gives CDR1 GTSNPN, CDR2 SVGIG (reference sequence). In nucleotides, the CDR3 is TGTGCCGGGGGGAGACTATACAATGAGCAGTTCTTC. Translating it yields CAGGRLYNEQFF.

In regard to this clone: One end of the junction varies from germline; a read error may be responsible. The chain is built from TRBV28 and TRBJ1-6, with D possibly being TRBD1 (5 bases). There are 15 residues in the CDR3. Germline CDR1 reads MDHEN; CDR2 reads SYDVKM. In DNA, the CDR3 is TGTGCCAGCAGATCCCCCGGCAGGGTGAATTCACCCCCCCACTTT. Residues: CASRSPGRVNSPPHF.

This clone was seen only a few times. The chain is built from TRBV6-5 and TRBJ2-7; 7 positions match TRBD1. Germline-derived CDR1 and CDR2 are MNHEY and SVGAGI. The CDR3 runs to 14 residues. Trimming removed 3 bases from V and 0 bases from J; junction bases left unmatched: 2. This chain's CDR3 is CASSYGQDSYEQYF. In DNA form, the CDR3 reads TGTGCCAGCAGTTATGGACAGGACTCCTACGAGCAGTACTTC.

The rearrangement uses TRBV7-6 and TRBJ2-3, with 10 positions matching TRBD1. The V segment lost 6 bases and the J segment 2 bases; nucleotides outside the gene matches: 5. The CDR3 length is 15 residues. Germline lookup yields CDR1 SGHVS and CDR2 FNYEAQ. The CDR3: CASSWTGGNTDTQYF. The CDR3, as DNA: TGTGCCAGCAGTTGGACAGGGGGGAACACAGATACGCAGTATTTT.

The CDR3 DNA sequence: TGTGCCAGCAGGTTGTTGGACACCTTCTACTTC. As protein: CASRLLDTFYF. This chain links TRBV5-4 with TRBJ2-5, with D perhaps matching TRBD1 (5 bases). Germline V gene data show CDR1 as SGHNT and CDR2 as YYREEE (reference sequence). V lost 5 bases, J lost 14 bases, and 16 bases lay in between. CDR3 length: 11 amino acids.

CDR3 sequence: CATSGGSMASTF. The CDR3 DNA follows: TGTGCCACCAGCGGAGGATCTATGGCTAGTACCTTC. V gene TRBV15 combines with J gene TRBJ1-2; D gene unclear. The CDR3 is made up of 12 amino acids. Germline loops: CDR1 LNHNV, CDR2 YYDKDF (reference sequence). The V gene lost 5 bases and the J gene lost 14 bases, with 18 bases spanning the gap. The full variable domain, in which reference TRBV15 and TRBJ1-2 provide the parts outside the CDR3, is DAMVIQNPRYQVTQFGKPVTLSCSQTLNHNVMYWYQQKSSQAPKLLFHYYDKDFNNEADTPDNFQSRRPNTSFCFLDIRSPGLGDTAMYLCATSGGSMASTFGSGTRLTVV.

This clone was counted many times. The chain couples TRBV7-2 to TRBJ2-7; D gene ambiguous. V shed 3 bases and J shed 3 bases, with 6 bases lying between them. The CDR3 has 12 amino acids. Germline CDR1 and CDR2: SGHTA and FQGNSA. The CDR3 loop reads CASSFHSYEQYF. The CDR3 nucleotides read TGTGCCAGCAGCTTTCACAGCTACGAGCAGTACTTC.

This sequence joins TRBV7-8 and TRBJ2-1; perhaps TRBD2 as D (5 bases). The germline V and J ends were trimmed by 8 bases and 9 bases, with 14 bases remaining between them. Per the germline V gene, CDR1 is SGHVS and CDR2 is FQNEAQ. The CDR3 has 12 amino acids. The CDR3 protein is CASGRVAGEQFF. CDR3 DNA: TGTGCCAGCGGGAGAGTAGCAGGTGAGCAGTTCTTC.

This rearrangement joins TRBV18 to TRBJ1-3; D possibly corresponds to TRBD1 (5 bases). Germline V gene data show CDR1 as KGHSH and CDR2 as LQKENI. Between the trimmed V and J ends, which lost 3 bases and 0 bases, there was a span of 9 bases. CDR3 length: 15 amino acids. In nucleotides, the CDR3 is TGTGCCAGCTCACCTTCGGGACTCTCTGGAAACACCATATATTTT. This encodes CASSPSGLSGNTIYF.

The V gene is TRBV11-2, the J gene TRBJ2-7; tentative D call: TRBD1 (5 bases). Per the germline V gene, CDR1 is SGHAT and CDR2 is FQNNGV. V was trimmed by 0 bases and J by 0 bases, leaving 12 bases between them. The CDR3 totals 16 residues. The CDR3 DNA is TGTGCCAGCAGCTTAGATCTCAGGGCCAGCTCCTACGAGCAGTACTTC. This translates into CASSLDLRASSYEQYF.

The chain combines TRBV7-9 with TRBJ2-1; 9 bases match TRBD2. From germline, CDR1 is SEHNR and CDR2 FQNEAQ (reference sequence). Trimming cost V 1 base and J 6 bases; bases outside gene matches: 7. This CDR3 spans 16 amino acids. This chain's CDR3 is CASSLEAGGQSNEQFF. The CDR3 DNA reads as TGTGCCAGCAGCTTAGAAGCGGGGGGACAATCCAATGAGCAGTTCTTC. Together with reference TRBV7-9 and TRBJ2-1, the CDR3 gives the full variable domain: DTGVSQNPRHKITKRGQNVTFRCDPISEHNRLYWYRQTLGQGPEFLTYFQNEAQLEKSRLLSDRFSAERPKGSFSTLEIQRTEQGDSAMYLCASSLEAGGQSNEQFFGPGTRLTVL.

The chain recombines TRBV9 with TRBJ2-7; D is possibly TRBD2 (5 bases). The CDR3 contains 15 residues. Germline V lookup: CDR1 SGDLS, CDR2 YYNGEE. The V end was cut by 0 bases, the J end by 3 bases, with 13 bases between. The CDR3 protein is CASSVGLHGDYEQYF. The CDR3 DNA reads as TGTGCCAGCAGCGTAGGGTTACACGGGGACTACGAGCAGTACTTC.

J is TRBJ1-1 and V is TRBV7-8; D unclear. The CDR3 is 14 residues long. Trimming stripped 1 base from V and 1 base from J, with 7 bases between. Germline lookup yields CDR1 SGHVS and CDR2 FQNEAQ. For the CDR3, the DNA is TGTGCCAGCAGCTTAGAGCACTCGAACACTGAAGCTTTCTTT. Translating gives CASSLEHSNTEAFF.

With respect to this clone: This sample also contains other DNA sequences that code for the same CDR3. This chain links TRBV5-1 with TRBJ2-2; 15 bases fit TRBD2. The length of the CDR3 is 15 residues. V was pared by 4 bases and J by 8 bases, with 3 bases of the junction left unmatched. The germline V gene has CDR1 SGHRS and CDR2 YFSETQ. The CDR3: CASSGLAGGSGELFF. The CDR3, as DNA: TGCGCCAGCAGCGGACTAGCGGGGGGGTCAGGGGAGCTGTTTTTT.

This clone was found a few times. This chain joins TRBV7-8 and TRBJ2-7, with a weak D call TRBD2 (5 bases). Looked up from germline, CDR1 is SGHVS and CDR2 is FQNEAQ. The CDR3 runs to 15 residues. V dropped 3 bases and J dropped 6 bases, with 18 bases sitting between them. CDR3 sequence: CASSLSRGPSTEQYF. For the CDR3, the DNA is TGTGCCAGCAGCTTGTCCCGCGGGCCGAGCACCGAGCAGTACTTC. Combining the CDR3 with reference TRBV7-8 and TRBJ2-7 gives the whole variable domain GAGVSQSPRYKVAKRGQDVALRCDPISGHVSLFWYQQALGQGPEFLTYFQNEAQLDKSGLPSDRFFAERPEGSVSTLKIQRTQQEDSAVYLCASSLSRGPSTEQYFGPGTRLTVT.

This chain uses TRBV6-1 with TRBJ1-6, with D perhaps TRBD1 (5 bases). Trimming pared 2 bases from V and 9 bases from J, leaving 14 bases between. The CDR3 is 15 amino acids. CDR1 and CDR2 (germline): MNHNS, SASEGT. CDR3 sequence: CASSEPTGSLSPLHF. The CDR3 DNA reads TGTGCCAGCAGTGAACCAACAGGAAGCCTTTCACCCCTCCACTTT.

This clone was counted only a few times. The chain couples TRBV29-1 to TRBJ2-3; 10 nucleotides line up with TRBD2. Looked up from germline, CDR1 is SQVTM and CDR2 is ANQGSEA. Losses at the gene ends were 3 bases for V and 1 base for J; bases not matched to a gene: 1. This CDR3 has 14 amino acids. DNA of the CDR3: TGCAGCGTTGAGAGCGGGGGGGGCACAGATACGCAGTATTTT. It translates to CSVESGGGTDTQYF.

This chain links TRBV18 with TRBJ2-3; TRBD1 matches at 9 bases. CDR1 KGHSH and CDR2 LQKENI come from the germline V gene. V was clipped by 6 bases and J by 3 bases; unmatched bases: 4. This CDR3 is 14 amino acids long. CDR3 sequence: CASSRTGETDTQYF. The DNA of the CDR3 is TGTGCCAGCTCCAGGACAGGGGAAACAGATACGCAGTATTTT.

This clone was found a few times. The rearrangement joins TRBV11-3 to TRBJ2-7, with 8 bases identical to TRBD1. The germline V gene encodes CDR1 SGHNT and CDR2 YENEEA. This CDR3 contains 14 residues. The V gene end was trimmed by 5 bases and the J gene end by 5 bases; junction bases not matched to a gene: 8. The DNA of the CDR3 is TGTGCCAGCAGCCGCCGGACAGGGTACGACGAGCAGTACTTC. Translation gives CASSRRTGYDEQYF. The full variable domain, rest sourced from reference TRBV11-3 and TRBJ2-7, is EAGVVQSPRYKIIEKKQPVAFWCNPISGHNTLYWYLQNLGQGPELLIRYENEEAVDDSQLPKDRFSAERLKGVDSTLKIQPAELGDSAVYLCASSRRTGYDEQYFGPGTRLTVT.

The genes are TRBV18 and TRBJ2-7, with D possibly matching TRBD1 (5 bases). This CDR3 has 16 amino acids. V lost 3 bases to trimming and J lost 5 bases, with 20 bases between them. Germline lookup yields CDR1 KGHSH and CDR2 LQKENI. The CDR3 nucleotides are TGTGCCAGCTCACCCCTCGGCGCAGGGCTTTCGGACGAGCAGTACTTC. Amino acid sequence: CASSPLGAGLSDEQYF.

A few counts support this clone. The chain couples TRBV5-6 to TRBJ2-4; tentatively, D is TRBD1 (5 bases). The CDR3 extends over 17 amino acids. Between the trimmed V and J ends, which lost 3 bases and 2 bases, there was a span of 18 bases. The V gene's germline CDR1 is SGHDT and CDR2 YYEEEE. The CDR3 DNA reads as TGTGCCAGCAGCTCGCCATCAAGGGGTAGGACCAAAAACATTCAGTACTTC. Residues: CASSSPSRGRTKNIQYF. The complete variable domain, with remaining parts taken from reference TRBV5-6 and TRBJ2-4, reads DAGVTQSPTHLIKTRGQQVTLRCSPKSGHDTVSWYQQALGQGPQFIFQYYEEEERQRGNFPDRFSGHQFPNYSSELNVNALLLGDSALYLCASSSPSRGRTKNIQYFGAGTRLSVL.